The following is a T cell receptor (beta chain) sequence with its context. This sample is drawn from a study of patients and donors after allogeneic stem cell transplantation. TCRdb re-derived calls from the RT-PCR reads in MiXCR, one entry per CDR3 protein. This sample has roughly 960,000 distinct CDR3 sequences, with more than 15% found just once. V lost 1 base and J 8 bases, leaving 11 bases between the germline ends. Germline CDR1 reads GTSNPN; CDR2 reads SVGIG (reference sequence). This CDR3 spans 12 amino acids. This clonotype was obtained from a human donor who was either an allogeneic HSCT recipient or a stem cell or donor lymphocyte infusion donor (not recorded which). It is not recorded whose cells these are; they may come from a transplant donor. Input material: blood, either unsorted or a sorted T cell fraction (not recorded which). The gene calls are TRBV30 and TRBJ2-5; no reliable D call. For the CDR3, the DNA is TGTGCCTGGAGTGATGGGCGCGAAACCCAGTACTTC. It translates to CAWSDGRETQYF. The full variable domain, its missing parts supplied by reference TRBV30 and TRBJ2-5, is SQTIHQWPATLVQPVGSPLSLECTVEGTSNPNLYWYRQAAGRGLQLLFYSVGIGQISSEVPQNLSASRPQDRQFILSSKKLLLSDSGFYLCAWSDGRETQYFGPGTRLLVL.